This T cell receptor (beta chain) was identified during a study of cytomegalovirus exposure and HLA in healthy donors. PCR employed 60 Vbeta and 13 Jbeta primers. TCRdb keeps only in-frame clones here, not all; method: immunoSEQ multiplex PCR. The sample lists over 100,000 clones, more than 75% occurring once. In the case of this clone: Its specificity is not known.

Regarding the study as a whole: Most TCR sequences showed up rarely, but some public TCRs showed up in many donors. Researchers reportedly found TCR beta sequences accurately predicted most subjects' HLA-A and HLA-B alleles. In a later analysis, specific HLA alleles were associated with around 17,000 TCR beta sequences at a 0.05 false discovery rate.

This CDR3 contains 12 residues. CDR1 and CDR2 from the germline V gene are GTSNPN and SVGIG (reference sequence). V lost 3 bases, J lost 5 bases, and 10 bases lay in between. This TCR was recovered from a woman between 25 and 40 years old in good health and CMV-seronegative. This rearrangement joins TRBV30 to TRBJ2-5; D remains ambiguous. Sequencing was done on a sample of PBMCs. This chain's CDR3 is CAWRGSGETQYF. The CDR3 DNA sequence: TGTGCCTGGAGAGGCTCCGGGGAGACCCAGTACTTC. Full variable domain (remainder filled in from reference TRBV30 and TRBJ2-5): SQTIHQWPATLVQPVGSPLSLECTVEGTSNPNLYWYRQAAGRGLQLLFYSVGIGQISSEVPQNLSASRPQDRQFILSSKKLLLSDSGFYLCAWRGSGETQYFGPGTRLLVL.